This T cell receptor (beta chain) was sequenced during a study of T cells in Graves' hyperthyroidism and ophthalmopathy. Study conclusions and caveats: In blood, most of the thyroid clonotypes expanded above 0.001 were also present. The model forecast ophthalmopathy, anticipating it by a median 6.5 months before onset.

The CDR3 regions of TCR beta were amplified from RNA transcripts. A set of HTBI primers served as the primers for a first-round RT-PCR of the TCR CDR3. One entry per CDR3 protein, called by TCRdb with MiXCR from the multiplex PCR reads. The sample yields under 700,000 distinct CDR3 sequences, approximately 44% seen once. After removal of 5 bases from V and 8 bases from J, the junction contained 14 bases not matched to a gene. CDR1 is SGHAT, CDR2 FQDESV, per germline (reference sequence). This CDR3 has 15 residues. Turning to this clonotype: The antigen remains undetermined.

Among the patients, aged 18 to 65, hyperthyroidism was newly diagnosed and had lasted under 2 months. Every diagnosis used clinical symptoms, serum thyroxine and TRAb, thyroid ultrasound and orbital computed tomography. The rearrangement links TRBV11-1 to TRBJ1-2; 7 bases are shared with TRBD1. This clonotype was sampled from a woman aged 18-29 years with Graves' hyperthyroidism. Sequencing was done on a sample of peripheral blood or thyroid tissue (not recorded which). The CDR3 DNA reads TGTGCCAGCAGCGGTGGAGGGGACAGCCTTAGCGGCTACACCTTC. It is translated as CASSGGGDSLSGYTF.